Listed below are T cell receptor beta chains from one sample, sequenced in a study of shared clonotypes between healthy human individuals. TCRdb's copy holds only in-frame clones and misses some; the assay was immunoSEQ multiplex PCR. The sample holds roughly 530,000 clones, about 96% seen once. The sequenced material came from naive CD4+ T cells sorted from blood. All receptors come from a young woman in good health. Both conserved end residues are part of each CDR3. D genes are given only for firm matches. Clone sizes are given selectively: once, few, many, or a class where the clone is expanded.

clone size: NA; J gene: TRBJ1-5; V gene: TRBV27; D gene: NA; CDR3 protein: CASSSTGSVNQPQHF; CDR3 DNA: TGTGCCAGCAGTTCCACAGGGTCTGTCAATCAGCCCCAGCATTTT
clone size: NA; J gene: TRBJ2-3; V gene: TRBV14; D gene: NA; CDR3 protein: CASSRPEGGRVTDTQYF; CDR3 DNA: TGTGCCAGCAGCCGCCCCGAAGGGGGGAGGGTCACAGATACGCAGTATTTT
clone size: NA; J gene: TRBJ1-5; V gene: TRBV5-1; D gene: TRBD1; CDR3 protein: CASRRWTGRGGPQHF; CDR3 DNA: TGCGCCAGCAGGAGATGGACAGGCCGCGGGGGACCCCAGCATTTT
clone size: NA; J gene: TRBJ2-1; V gene: TRBV2; D gene: TRBD2; CDR3 protein: CASRWEGNEQFF; CDR3 DNA: TGTGCCAGCCGGTGGGAGGGGAATGAGCAGTTCTTC
clone size: NA; J gene: TRBJ2-1; V gene: TRBV9; D gene: NA; CDR3 protein: CASSVGDFSYNEQFF; CDR3 DNA: TGTGCCAGCAGCGTAGGGGACTTCTCCTACAATGAGCAGTTCTTC
clone size: NA; J gene: TRBJ2-5; V gene: TRBV19; D gene: NA; CDR3 protein: CASSRKGVGETQYF; CDR3 DNA: TGTGCCAGTAGTAGAAAAGGGGTCGGGGAGACCCAGTACTTC
clone size: NA; J gene: TRBJ1-1; V gene: TRBV10-1; D gene: NA; CDR3 protein: CARNRTGEKAFF; CDR3 DNA: TGCGCCAGGAATAGAACGGGTGAGAAAGCTTTCTTT
clone size: NA; J gene: TRBJ1-1; V gene: TRBV11-1; D gene: TRBD1; CDR3 protein: CASSFSTGPQSEAFF; CDR3 DNA: TGTGCCAGCAGCTTCTCGACAGGGCCCCAGTCTGAAGCTTTCTTT
clone size: once; J gene: TRBJ1-2; V gene: TRBV19; D gene: NA; CDR3 protein: CASSTAANYGYTF; CDR3 DNA: TGTGCCAGTAGTACTGCCGCTAACTATGGCTACACCTTC
clone size: once; J gene: TRBJ1-1; V gene: TRBV18; D gene: TRBD1; CDR3 protein: CASSPPTGVEAFF; CDR3 DNA: TGTGCCAGCTCACCACCGACAGGGGTGGAAGCTTTCTTT
clone size: NA; J gene: TRBJ2-5; V gene: TRBV27; D gene: NA; CDR3 protein: CASSTHRGETQYF; CDR3 DNA: TGTGCCAGCAGTACCCACCGCGGCGAGACCCAGTACTTC
clone size: once; J gene: TRBJ2-7; V gene: TRBV30; D gene: NA; CDR3 protein: CAWSPEWPNEQYF; CDR3 DNA: TGTGCCTGGAGCCCCGAATGGCCGAACGAGCAGTACTTC
clone size: once; J gene: TRBJ1-4; V gene: TRBV6-1; D gene: NA; CDR3 protein: CAGRRQINEKLFF; CDR3 DNA: TGTGCCGGCCGTAGACAGATAAATGAAAAACTGTTTTTT
clone size: once; J gene: TRBJ2-1; V gene: TRBV5-6; D gene: TRBD1; CDR3 protein: CASSAQGQGAYNEQFF; CDR3 DNA: TGTGCCAGCAGCGCCCAGGGACAGGGGGCCTACAATGAGCAGTTCTTC
clone size: NA; J gene: TRBJ1-1; V gene: TRBV18; D gene: TRBD1; CDR3 protein: CASSPTGANTEAFF; CDR3 DNA: TGTGCCAGCTCACCCACAGGGGCGAACACTGAAGCTTTCTTT
clone size: NA; J gene: TRBJ1-3; V gene: TRBV18; D gene: NA; CDR3 protein: CASSPPSTVSGNTIYF; CDR3 DNA: TGTGCCAGCTCACCACCGTCGACTGTCTCTGGAAACACCATATATTTT
clone size: NA; J gene: TRBJ1-1; V gene: TRBV18; D gene: NA; CDR3 protein: CASSPPISKQAKYTEAFF; CDR3 DNA: TGTGCCAGCTCACCACCGATTTCTAAACAGGCTAAGTACACTGAAGCTTTCTTT
clone size: NA; J gene: TRBJ2-1; V gene: TRBV6-6; D gene: NA; CDR3 protein: CASSYDPGNYNEQFF; CDR3 DNA: TGTGCCAGCAGTTACGACCCGGGAAACTACAATGAGCAGTTCTTC
clone size: NA; J gene: TRBJ1-5; V gene: TRBV7-2; D gene: NA; CDR3 protein: CASGSGFLRPQHF; CDR3 DNA: TGTGCCAGCGGATCAGGGTTCCTCAGGCCCCAGCATTTT
clone size: NA; J gene: TRBJ1-1; V gene: TRBV7-6; D gene: NA; CDR3 protein: CASSLASMNTEAFF; CDR3 DNA: TGTGCCAGCAGCTTAGCCAGCATGAACACTGAAGCTTTCTTT
clone size: NA; J gene: TRBJ2-6; V gene: TRBV19; D gene: NA; CDR3 protein: CASTNGGPPGANVLTF; CDR3 DNA: TGTGCCAGTACCAATGGGGGTCCCCCTGGGGCCAACGTCCTGACTTTC
clone size: NA; J gene: TRBJ2-3; V gene: TRBV15; D gene: NA; CDR3 protein: CATNPAETVDLTDTQYF; CDR3 DNA: TGTGCCACCAACCCAGCGGAGACTGTCGATCTTACAGATACGCAGTATTTT
clone size: NA; J gene: TRBJ2-3; V gene: TRBV7-3; D gene: TRBD2; CDR3 protein: CASSLGTSGTTDTQYF; CDR3 DNA: TGTGCCAGCAGCTTAGGGACTAGCGGGACCACAGATACGCAGTATTTT
clone size: NA; J gene: TRBJ1-3; V gene: TRBV29-1; D gene: NA; CDR3 protein: CSVEKGSGNTIYF; CDR3 DNA: TGCAGCGTTGAGAAGGGATCTGGAAACACCATATATTTT
clone size: NA; J gene: TRBJ1-5; V gene: TRBV19; D gene: TRBD1; CDR3 protein: CASSGTGGDQPQHF; CDR3 DNA: TGTGCCAGCTCCGGGACAGGGGGGGATCAGCCCCAGCATTTT
clone size: NA; J gene: TRBJ1-1; V gene: TRBV5-1; D gene: NA; CDR3 protein: CASSLTANTEAFF; CDR3 DNA: TGCGCCAGCAGCCTGACAGCGAACACTGAAGCTTTCTTT
clone size: once; J gene: TRBJ1-2; V gene: TRBV5-6; D gene: NA; CDR3 protein: CASSLAGVGQLPPF; CDR3 DNA: TGTGCCAGCAGCTTGGCCGGTGTAGGACAATTACCACCTTTC
clone size: NA; J gene: TRBJ2-1; V gene: TRBV9; D gene: NA; CDR3 protein: CASSVDGSEQFF; CDR3 DNA: TGTGCCAGCAGCGTAGACGGGAGTGAGCAGTTCTTC
clone size: NA; J gene: TRBJ2-5; V gene: TRBV2; D gene: NA; CDR3 protein: CASSEDQLEETQYF; CDR3 DNA: TGTGCCAGCAGTGAAGACCAGCTGGAGGAGACCCAGTACTTC
clone size: NA; J gene: TRBJ1-1; V gene: TRBV28; D gene: NA; CDR3 protein: CASSFSRSTKKNTEAFF; CDR3 DNA: TGTGCCAGCAGTTTTAGCAGGTCAACTAAAAAGAACACTGAAGCTTTCTTT
clone size: NA; J gene: TRBJ2-7; V gene: TRBV7-9; D gene: NA; CDR3 protein: CASSLKSRTPPPYEQYF; CDR3 DNA: TGTGCCAGCAGCTTGAAGTCTAGGACGCCCCCGCCCTACGAGCAGTACTTC
clone size: once; J gene: TRBJ2-7; V gene: TRBV7-8; D gene: NA; CDR3 protein: CASSLAGPLYEQYF; CDR3 DNA: TGTGCCAGCAGCTTAGCGGGTCCTCTTTACGAGCAGTACTTC
clone size: NA; J gene: TRBJ1-3; V gene: TRBV29-1; D gene: NA; CDR3 protein: CSGVNTIYF; CDR3 DNA: TGCAGCGGAGTAAACACCATATATTTT
clone size: NA; J gene: TRBJ1-2; V gene: TRBV11-2; D gene: NA; CDR3 protein: CASSGGGAGASTYGYTF; CDR3 DNA: TGTGCCAGCAGCGGAGGTGGGGCAGGGGCCTCAACCTATGGCTACACCTTC
clone size: NA; J gene: TRBJ1-4; V gene: TRBV7-9; D gene: NA; CDR3 protein: CASSSTRDGGEKLFF; CDR3 DNA: TGTGCCAGCAGCTCGACCCGGGACGGAGGGGAAAAACTGTTTTTT
clone size: NA; J gene: TRBJ2-7; V gene: TRBV7-2; D gene: NA; CDR3 protein: CASSLGGASVYEQYF; CDR3 DNA: TGTGCCAGCAGCTTAGGGGGGGCTAGCGTTTACGAGCAGTACTTC
clone size: once; J gene: TRBJ2-1; V gene: TRBV5-1; D gene: TRBD2; CDR3 protein: CASSPGGGYNEQFF; CDR3 DNA: TGCGCCAGCAGCCCGGGAGGGGGGTACAATGAGCAGTTCTTC